The 31 T cell receptor beta chains listed next were all sequenced from one sample in a study of Ad26.COV2.S vaccination and SARS-CoV-2 variants. Libraries were prepared by immunoSEQ multiplex PCR; TCRdb keeps only in-frame clonotypes and omits some of them. The repertoire includes over 400,000 clones, nearly 90% of them detected once, and approximately 2.5% sits in the top ten. The treatment denotes: roughly 18 received Ad26.COV2.S at low or high dose, single or two shots; 5 received placebo; per-sample allocation not given. Collection of samples fell on day 63 after the first vaccine or placebo injection. The sequencing here drew on peripheral blood, taken in a trial of Ad26.COV2.S vaccine versus placebo. These receptors were collected from a person aged 18-60 years who received the Ad26.COV2.S COVID-19 vaccine or a placebo.

The chain is built from TRBV29-1 and TRBJ2-3; 11 nucleotides agree with TRBD2. CDR1 SQVTM and CDR2 ANQGSEA come from the germline V gene. The CDR3 contains 15 residues. Unmatched junction bases numbered 6, after V lost 7 bases and J lost 0 bases. The CDR3 sequence: CSEDWTSGSTDTQYF. In nucleotides, the CDR3 is TGCAGCGAAGACTGGACTAGCGGGAGCACAGATACGCAGTATTTT.

The chain combines TRBV6-6 with TRBJ1-1, with D tentatively TRBD1 (6 bases). Germline CDR1 and CDR2: MNHNY and SVGAGI (reference sequence). V lost 8 bases and J lost 4, with 14 bases in between. This CDR3 region has 13 residues. The chain's CDR3 is CASAPTGITEAFF. CDR3 coding DNA: TGTGCCAGCGCACCGACAGGAATCACTGAAGCTTTCTTT.

This chain connects TRBV3-1 (or the pseudogene TRBV3-2) to TRBJ1-1; no clear D gene. Germline assignment: CDR1 LGHDT and CDR2 YNNKEL (reference sequence). Trimming shortened V by 0 bases and J by 5 bases, and 7 bases separated the two germline ends. There are 13 residues in the CDR3. The CDR3 DNA reads as TGTGCCAGCAGCCAAGACGGGGTTACTGAAGCTTTCTTT. Translation: CASSQDGVTEAFF.

The chain combines TRBV6-5 with TRBJ1-1, with D perhaps TRBD1 (6 bases). The CDR3 is 12 amino acids. Trimming shortened V by 5 bases and J by 6 bases, and 10 bases separated the two germline ends. Germline V gives CDR1 MNHEY, CDR2 SVGAGI. Written as DNA, the CDR3 is TGTGCCAGCAGTATCGGGGGCCCTGAAGCTTTCTTT. It specifies CASSIGGPEAFF.

The J gene is TRBJ1-5, the V gene TRBV9; perhaps TRBD1 as D (6 bases). The length of the CDR3 is 13 residues. Germline CDR1 SGDLS, CDR2 YYNGEE. The V and J ends lost 1 base and 6 bases respectively, with 8 bases between them. In DNA form, the CDR3 reads TGTGCCAGCAGCGTACAGGGGTTTCAGCCCCAGCATTTT. Its translation: CASSVQGFQPQHF. The whole variable domain, filled in from reference TRBV9 and TRBJ1-5, reads DSGVTQTPKHLITATGQRVTLRCSPRSGDLSVYWYQQSLDQGLQFLIQYYNGEERAKGNILERFSAQQFPDLHSELNLSSLELGDSALYFCASSVQGFQPQHFGDGTRLSIL.

This rearrangement joins TRBV24-1 to TRBJ2-5; D unresolved. Trimming took off 5 bases at V and 4 bases at J, with 4 bases between the two ends. Germline-derived CDR1 and CDR2 are KGHDR and SFDVKD. The CDR3 sequence is 11 residues long. In DNA form, the CDR3 reads TGTGCCACCAGTGGTGGAGAGACCCAGTACTTC. Translation: CATSGGETQYF.

The chain couples TRBV25-1 to TRBJ1-4; perhaps TRBD1 as D (5 bases). The V and J ends lost 5 bases and 6 bases respectively, with 16 bases between them. Per germline, CDR1 MGHDK and CDR2 SYGVNS. This CDR3 contains 15 residues. The CDR3 coding sequence is TGTGCCAGCAGTCAACTACAGGTTAGGGATGAAAAACTGTTTTTT. This sequence encodes CASSQLQVRDEKLFF.

The chain recombines TRBV6-6 with TRBJ1-1; 8 positions match TRBD1. V shed 6 bases, J shed 3 bases, and the junction held 6 bases outside the gene matches. CDR3 length: 14 amino acids. The germline CDR1 and CDR2 sequences are MNHNY and SVGAGI (reference sequence). CDR3 in DNA: TGTGCCAGCAGCCGACAGGGGCCTTACACTGAAGCTTTCTTT. Residues: CASSRQGPYTEAFF.

The table lists this clone with a count of one. The rearrangement uses TRBV5-1 and TRBJ1-2; a weak D match, TRBD1 (5 bases). Trimming pared 4 bases from V and 7 bases from J, leaving 14 bases between. This CDR3 contains 13 residues. The germline V gene encodes CDR1 SGHRS and CDR2 YFSETQ. CDR3 loop: CASSEPRASGYTF. In DNA form, the CDR3 reads TGCGCCAGCAGCGAACCCAGGGCCTCTGGCTACACCTTC.

The V and J genes are TRBV7-2 and TRBJ1-5; a possible D gene is TRBD1 (5 bases). Trimming shortened V by 1 base and J by 7 bases, and 14 bases separated the two germline ends. The CDR3 sequence is 15 residues long. Germline lookup yields CDR1 SGHTA and CDR2 FQGNSA. The CDR3 protein is CASSLGYLRDQPQHF. Written as DNA, the CDR3 is TGTGCCAGCAGCTTAGGATATTTGAGGGACCAGCCCCAGCATTTT.

The chain uses TRBV25-1 and TRBJ1-1; a possible D gene is TRBD1 (5 bases). CDR3 length: 13 amino acids. CDR1 is MGHDK and CDR2 is SYGVNS in the germline V gene. V was clipped by 2 bases and J by 4 bases, with 8 bases between them. The CDR3 DNA sequence: TGTGCCAGCAGTGAACCAGGGAGCACTGAAGCTTTCTTT. This encodes CASSEPGSTEAFF.

The chain employs TRBV5-1 and TRBJ2-1; 12 positions agree with TRBD2. Germline CDR1 and CDR2: SGHRS and YFSETQ. The ends lost 1 base at V and 6 bases at J; junction bases unmatched: 5. This CDR3 spans 16 amino acids. The CDR3 sequence is CASSLPGLAGFNEQFF. DNA of the CDR3: TGCGCCAGCAGCTTGCCCGGACTAGCGGGATTCAATGAGCAGTTCTTC.

The J gene is TRBJ2-4, the V gene TRBV4-1; maybe TRBD1 (6 bases). The CDR3 is 14 amino acids. V was cut by 5 bases and J by 6 bases, with 14 bases left in between. Germline V gene lookup returns CDR1 MGHRA and CDR2 YSYEKL. CDR3 bases: TGCGCCAGCAGCTACCCTGGACAGCTAAACATTCAGTACTTC. It translates to CASSYPGQLNIQYF.

The gene calls are TRBV4-2 and TRBJ2-7; no reliable D call. V lost 2 bases to trimming and J lost 3 bases, with 11 bases between them. Germline lookup yields CDR1 LGHNA and CDR2 YNFKEQ. There are 14 residues in the CDR3. This chain's CDR3 is CASSQQGLNYEQYF. As DNA, the CDR3 is TGTGCCAGCAGCCAACAAGGGCTAAACTACGAGCAGTACTTC.

This clone was counted a single time. The rearrangement joins TRBV5-1 to TRBJ2-7; D may be TRBD1 or TRBD2 (5 bases each). CDR3 length: 15 amino acids. Trimming took off 0 bases at V and 6 bases at J, with 16 bases between the two ends. From germline, CDR1 is SGHRS and CDR2 YFSETQ. CDR3 sequence (DNA): TGCGCCAGCAGCTTGGCGGGACGGGGCCTCGGCGAGCAGTACTTC. Protein product: CASSLAGRGLGEQYF. Looking up the rest from reference TRBV5-1 and TRBJ2-7 gives the full variable domain: KAGVTQTPRYLIKTRGQQVTLSCSPISGHRSVSWYQQTPGQGLQFLFEYFSETQRNKGNFPGRFSGRQFSNSRSEMNVSTLELGDSALYLCASSLAGRGLGEQYFGPGTRLTVT.

The chain employs TRBV10-3 and TRBJ1-5; D is perhaps TRBD1 (5 bases). V shed 5 bases and J shed 3 bases, with 14 bases lying between them. Germline V CDR1 and CDR2: ENHRY, SYGVKD. The CDR3 is made up of 15 amino acids. The CDR3 sequence: CAISNSGDFNQPQHF. The CDR3 DNA reads TGTGCCATCAGTAACAGTGGGGACTTCAATCAGCCCCAGCATTTT.

V usage is TRBV19 and J usage is TRBJ1-5, with D tentatively TRBD1 (5 bases). CDR1 and CDR2 from the germline V gene are LNHDA and SQIVND (reference sequence). Trimming took 1 base from V and 6 from J, leaving 13 bases between them. This CDR3 has 15 amino acids. CDR3 DNA sequence: TGTGCCAGTAGTATAGGAGGGGCCGCTGGTCAGCCCCAGCATTTT. Translating it yields CASSIGGAAGQPQHF.

The chain uses TRBV6-5 and TRBJ2-1; D may match TRBD1 or TRBD2 (5 bases each). CDR1 and CDR2 (germline): MNHEY, SVGAGI. The V gene lost 0 bases and the J gene lost 2 bases, with 11 bases spanning the gap. The CDR3 totals 16 residues. CDR3 in DNA: TGTGCCAGCAGTTACTCCGCTGGGGGTCCCTACAATGAGCAGTTCTTC. Its translation: CASSYSAGGPYNEQFF.

This clone was picked up one time. The chain employs TRBV15 and TRBJ2-3; D gene ambiguous. Germline CDR1 and CDR2: LNHNV and YYDKDF (reference sequence). CDR3 length equals 14 residues. Trimming shortened V by 1 base and J by 1 base, and 6 bases separated the two germline ends. Here the CDR3 DNA reads TGTGCCACCAGCAGAGGCCAGGGCACAGATACGCAGTATTTT. It translates to CATSRGQGTDTQYF.

The chain joins TRBV12-3 or TRBV12-4 to TRBJ2-7; D possibly corresponds to TRBD1 (6 bases). CDR3 length equals 12 residues. The CDR3 DNA is TGTGCTTCTCGGCATGAGGGGGACGAGCAGTACTTC. Translating it yields CASRHEGDEQYF.

The V gene is TRBV5-1, the J gene TRBJ2-7; 7 nucleotides line up with TRBD2. V trimming: 1 base; J trimming: 2 bases; junction bases outside the gene matches: 12. The CDR3 extends over 17 amino acids. Germline loops: CDR1 SGHRS, CDR2 YFSETQ. The CDR3 region has the DNA TGCGCCAGCAGCTTGTTTGCGGCTAGCGGCGCGACCTACGAGCAGTACTTC. It is translated as CASSLFAASGATYEQYF.

This clone appeared a single time. The chain joins TRBV7-8 to TRBJ2-3; TRBD2 agrees at 7 bases. Unmatched junction bases numbered 7, after V lost 2 bases and J lost 2 bases. The CDR3 is made up of 16 amino acids. The V gene's germline CDR1 is SGHVS and CDR2 FQNEAQ. The CDR3 sequence: CASSLRGRAYTDTQYF. The CDR3 DNA is TGTGCCAGCAGCTTACGAGGGAGGGCCTACACAGATACGCAGTATTTT. The variable domain in full, with the rest retrieved from reference TRBV7-8 and TRBJ2-3, is GAGVSQSPRYKVAKRGQDVALRCDPISGHVSLFWYQQALGQGPEFLTYFQNEAQLDKSGLPSDRFFAERPEGSVSTLKIQRTQQEDSAVYLCASSLRGRAYTDTQYFGPGTRLTVL.

On this clone itself: The identical CDR3 is also encoded by other nucleotide sequences in the sample. The rearrangement links TRBV10-3 to TRBJ1-3, with 7 bases lining up with TRBD1. Germline CDR1 and CDR2: ENHRY and SYGVKD. The ends lost 5 bases at V and 0 bases at J; junction bases unmatched: 1. CDR3 length equals 14 residues. The CDR3 DNA is TGTGCCATCAGTTCAGGGGGCTCTGGAAACACCATATATTTT. It encodes CAISSGGSGNTIYF.

The CDR3 region is CASSLKLAGSVNEQFF. In DNA, the CDR3 is TGTGCCAGCAGCTTGAAGCTAGCGGGATCGGTCAATGAGCAGTTCTTC. The chain carries TRBV5-8 and TRBJ2-1; 9 bases are a match to TRBD2. Trimming removed 1 base from V and 6 bases from J; junction bases left unmatched: 8. CDR3 length: 16 amino acids. In germline, CDR1 is SGHTS, CDR2 YDEGEE.

This clone was recorded a few times. The rearrangement links TRBV5-6 to TRBJ2-7; possible D gene TRBD2, 5 bases. Germline loops: CDR1 SGHDT, CDR2 YYEEEE. Trimming removed 5 bases from V and 3 bases from J, with 18 bases in between. The CDR3 is 15 residues long. The CDR3 loop is CASRLSGGPGYEQYV. The CDR3 nucleotides read TGTGCCAGCAGGCTCAGCGGAGGTCCTGGCTACGAGCAGTACGTC.

About this clone itself: Other nucleotide sequences from this sample produce the same CDR3. The V and J genes are TRBV7-2 and TRBJ2-5; unclear D gene. Trimming removed 5 bases from V and 5 bases from J, with 6 bases in between. This CDR3 region has 11 residues. Germline values: CDR1 SGHTA, CDR2 FQGNSA. CDR3 sequence: CASSAWETQYF. Here the CDR3 DNA reads TGTGCCAGCAGCGCGTGGGAGACCCAGTACTTC.

The rearrangement uses TRBV11-2 and TRBJ2-7; D call uncertain. With 4 bases removed from V and 4 bases from J, the gap between germline ends came to 11 bases. CDR3 length equals 13 residues. CDR1 is SGHAT and CDR2 is FQNNGV in the germline V gene. The CDR3 loop reads CASSSRSPYEQYV. The CDR3 DNA reads as TGTGCCAGCAGCTCACGCAGTCCTTACGAGCAGTACGTC.

The rearrangement links TRBV28 to TRBJ2-5, with a tentative D call TRBD2 (6 bases). This CDR3 has 13 residues. V was cut by 6 bases and J by 6 bases, with 14 bases left in between. Germline CDR1 and CDR2: MDHEN and SYDVKM. CDR3 bases: TGTGCCAGCAGGGCGGGAACCATGAAGACCCAGTACTTC. Encoded protein: CASRAGTMKTQYF.

The chain recombines TRBV29-1 with TRBJ2-5; D is perhaps TRBD2 (6 bases). This CDR3 is 13 amino acids long. V gave up 5 bases and J gave up 0 bases, with 10 bases separating them. CDR1 is SQVTM, CDR2 ANQGSEA, per germline. The CDR3 nucleotides are TGCAGCGTTAGGAGGGACTACCAAGAGACCCAGTACTTC. Protein product: CSVRRDYQETQYF.

V gene TRBV11-2 combines with J gene TRBJ2-5, with 12 bases aligning to TRBD2. The V segment lost 7 bases and the J segment 5 bases; nucleotides outside the gene matches: 5. Germline-derived CDR1 and CDR2 are SGHAT and FQNNGV. This CDR3 has 14 amino acids. CDR3 bases: TGTGCCAGCACGACTAGCGGGGGATATGAGACCCAGTACTTC. It specifies CASTTSGGYETQYF.

V and J are TRBV28 and TRBJ2-7; D is undetermined. V was cut by 5 bases and J by 2 bases, with 10 bases left in between. This CDR3 has 13 amino acids. From germline, CDR1 is MDHEN and CDR2 SYDVKM. The CDR3 DNA reads as TGTGCCAGCAGTCCCCGCCGGGCCTACGAGCAGTACGTC. It encodes CASSPRRAYEQYV.